These T cell receptor beta chains were read from a single sample in a study of shared clonotypes between healthy human individuals. The data were produced by immunoSEQ multiplex PCR, yet TCRdb's version contains in-frame clones alone and is incomplete. The table shows over 400,000 clones, with around 96% occurring only once. Sequencing was done on a sample of naive CD4+ T cells sorted from blood. These receptors all come from a woman between 25 and 40 years old in good health. CDR3s include the opening cysteine and the closing phenylalanine or tryptophan. The order of the fields is V gene, D gene, J gene, clone size, CDR3 protein, CDR3 DNA. The D gene is left open where the match is weak. Size is omitted from some rows. Given values are once, few, many or a class for expanded clones.

>TRBV5-5|TRBD1|TRBJ2-7|NA
CASSPWTGDKQYF
TGTGCCAGCAGCCCCTGGACAGGGGATAAGCAGTACTTC
>TRBV11-2|TRBD1|TRBJ2-5|NA
CASSLRDRGQETQYF
TGTGCCAGCAGCCTGAGGGACAGGGGGCAGGAGACCCAGTACTTC
>TRBV7-9|TRBD1|TRBJ2-5|NA
CASSFLSRTGETQYF
TGTGCCAGCAGCTTCCTCTCAAGGACAGGAGAGACCCAGTACTTC
>TRBV19|NA|TRBJ2-7|NA
CASSIDPPGGAGSYEQYF
TGTGCCAGTAGTATAGATCCGCCCGGGGGTGCGGGATCCTACGAGCAGTACTTC
>TRBV2|TRBD2|TRBJ2-7|NA
CASSWSLAGLQYF
TGTGCCAGCAGTTGGAGTCTAGCGGGACTACAGTACTTC
>TRBV14|TRBD2|TRBJ2-1|NA
CASSQGLAGGTHEQFF
TGTGCCAGCAGCCAAGGACTAGCGGGAGGTACCCATGAGCAGTTCTTC
>TRBV27|TRBD1|TRBJ2-1|NA
CASSRDRDYNEQFF
TGTGCCAGCTCCAGGGACAGGGACTACAATGAGCAGTTCTTC
>TRBV5-1|NA|TRBJ1-4|NA
CASSSRASEKLFF
TGCGCCAGCAGCTCCCGGGCCAGTGAAAAACTGTTTTTT
>TRBV28|NA|TRBJ1-4|NA
CASQTGVDATNEKLFF
TGTGCCAGCCAGACAGGAGTCGATGCAACTAATGAAAAACTGTTTTTT
>TRBV19|NA|TRBJ2-7|NA
CASSITSAGGYEQYF
TGTGCCAGTAGTATAACCTCAGCGGGCGGCTACGAGCAGTACTTC
>TRBV7-9|TRBD1|TRBJ2-7|NA
CASSPMGTGGEQYF
TGTGCCAGCAGCCCCATGGGGACAGGGGGCGAGCAGTACTTC
>TRBV29-1|NA|TRBJ1-4|NA
CSYRTFNEKLFF
TGCAGTTACAGGACTTTCAATGAAAAACTGTTTTTT
>TRBV29-1|TRBD2|TRBJ2-7|NA
CSVSGGREWEQYF
TGCAGCGTTTCGGGGGGGCGGGAGTGGGAGCAGTACTTC
>TRBV7-6|TRBD2|TRBJ2-7|NA
CASSLAPAGGEQYF
TGTGCCAGCAGCTTAGCGCCGGCGGGGGGCGAGCAGTACTTC
>TRBV19|TRBD1|TRBJ2-7|NA
CASSVDRGFEQYF
TGTGCCAGTAGTGTGGACAGGGGGTTTGAGCAGTACTTC
>TRBV21-1|NA|TRBJ2-7|NA
CASSKSGNEQYF
TGTGCCAGCAGCAAATCGGGGAACGAGCAGTACTTC
>TRBV30|TRBD1|TRBJ1-2|once
CAWDRVRPYGYTF
TGTGCCTGGGACAGGGTTCGGCCTTATGGCTACACCTTC
>TRBV5-1|NA|TRBJ2-7|NA
CASSSPGLSYEQYF
TGCGCCAGCAGCTCCCCAGGGCTAAGCTACGAGCAGTACTTC
>TRBV2|NA|TRBJ2-7|once
CASSVRESFFGEQYF
TGTGCCAGCAGTGTGCGAGAGTCGTTCTTCGGCGAGCAGTACTTC
>TRBV29-1|TRBD1|TRBJ2-1|NA
CSVHDRVSSYNEQFF
TGCAGCGTACACGACAGGGTGAGCTCCTACAATGAGCAGTTCTTC
>TRBV27|NA|TRBJ2-5|once
CASSPASGERQETQYF
TGTGCCAGCAGCCCCGCTTCGGGAGAACGTCAAGAGACCCAGTACTTC
>TRBV7-2|TRBD2|TRBJ2-1|NA
CASSLESGSSYNEQFF
TGTGCCAGCAGCTTAGAGAGCGGGAGCTCCTACAATGAGCAGTTCTTC
>TRBV6-4|TRBD2|TRBJ2-7|NA
CAIASGRARDEQYF
TGTGCCATCGCTAGCGGGAGGGCCAGGGACGAGCAGTACTTC
>TRBV11-3|TRBD1|TRBJ1-5|once
CASSFLPRTGNNQPQHF
TGTGCCAGCAGCTTTCTCCCCCGGACAGGCAACAATCAGCCCCAGCATTTT
>TRBV30|TRBD1|TRBJ1-6|NA
CAWSLSGQGYNSPLHF
TGTGCCTGGAGTCTTTCGGGACAGGGATATAATTCACCCCTCCACTTT
>TRBV6-4|TRBD1|TRBJ1-6|NA
CASRTGGINSPLHF
TGTGCCAGCAGGACAGGGGGCATCAATTCACCCCTCCACTTT
>TRBV28|TRBD2|TRBJ2-1|few
CASSLSGRPYNEQFF
TGTGCCAGCAGTTTGAGCGGGAGGCCCTACAATGAGCAGTTCTTC
>TRBV6-1|TRBD1|TRBJ2-7|NA
CASRVRDRGWNEQYF
TGTGCCAGCAGAGTCCGAGACAGGGGTTGGAACGAGCAGTACTTC
>TRBV5-1|NA|TRBJ2-1|NA
CASSSGLSLFNEQFF
TGCGCCAGCAGCTCGGGACTCTCCCTTTTTAATGAGCAGTTCTTC
>TRBV6-1|NA|TRBJ1-1|NA
CATLVGGYAEAFF
TGTGCCACTCTGGTCGGGGGGTACGCTGAAGCTTTCTTT
>TRBV2|NA|TRBJ2-7|NA
CASSARTSAYEQYF
TGTGCCAGCAGTGCAAGGACTTCAGCCTACGAGCAGTACTTC
>TRBV7-9|NA|TRBJ1-1|NA
CASSLEPFQVRGTEAFF
TGTGCCAGCAGCTTGGAGCCTTTCCAAGTCCGTGGGACTGAAGCTTTCTTT
>TRBV6-1|NA|TRBJ1-2|NA
CASSLRGRDGYTF
TGTGCCAGCAGTCTCAGGGGACGGGATGGCTACACCTTC
>TRBV19|TRBD2|TRBJ2-5|NA
CASSILLAGKETQYF
TGTGCCAGTAGTATACTGCTAGCGGGTAAAGAGACCCAGTACTTC
>TRBV11-3|NA|TRBJ1-3|NA
CASSFSDGNTIYF
TGTGCCAGCAGCTTCAGCGATGGAAACACCATATATTTT